The 16 T cell receptor beta chains below all came from one sample that was sequenced in a study of T cell responses to AZD1222 COVID-19 vaccine (dated by TCRdb to about 2021). Library creation used the immunoSEQ multiplex PCR assay. In its TCRdb copy, this immuneACCESS table keeps in-frame sequences only and misses some clones. Where compared with another copy, unresolved V genes explain less than half of these, and the others have no known cause. The sample table shows about 110,000 clones, and 94% are seen once. About 3.1% of the sample lies in the top ten. Interpreted using the paper, the time point label stands for: about 28 days (+/-7) after the second vaccine dose. This material consisted of peripheral blood, taken 28 days after the second AZD1222 dose. These receptors originate from an adult who received the AZD1222 COVID-19 vaccine.

The chain couples TRBV21-1 to TRBJ2-5; the table's D gene call, TRBD2, was not cross checked with the DNA. TRBV21-1 is a listed pseudogene. The CDR3 totals 13 residues. In nucleotides, the CDR3 is TGTGCCAGCAGCAAGCGGAAAGAAGAGACCCAGTACTTC. As protein: CASSKRKEETQYF.

V gene TRBV6-5 combines with J gene TRBJ2-5, with D possibly being TRBD1 (6 bases). CDR3 length: 15 residues. From germline, CDR1 is MNHEY and CDR2 SVGAGI. With 6 bases removed from V and 2 bases from J, the gap between germline ends came to 16 bases. The CDR3 reads CASSGRDILQETQYF. CDR3 DNA sequence: TGTGCCAGCAGCGGCCGGGACATACTACAAGAGACCCAGTACTTC.

This clone was seen once. The V call is TRBV4-1, the J call TRBJ2-1; no reliable D call. The CDR3 loop spans 16 amino acids. Germline V gives CDR1 MGHRA, CDR2 YSYEKL. V was clipped by 4 bases and J by 4 bases, with 17 bases between them. CDR3 bases: TGCGCCAGCAGCCCCCCCCTAATAGGATTTTACAATGAGCAGTTCTTC. It is translated as CASSPPLIGFYNEQFF.

The chain carries TRBV10-3 and TRBJ2-1; a weak D match, TRBD1 (6 bases). The CDR3 has 13 amino acids. Germline CDR1 ENHRY, CDR2 SYGVKD. V lost 7 bases, J lost 6 bases, and 13 bases lay in between. CDR3 in amino acids: CAITGEGVNEQFF. The CDR3 nucleotides are TGTGCCATCACCGGAGAGGGGGTCAATGAGCAGTTCTTC.

V and J are TRBV7-2 and TRBJ2-1; 7 nucleotides match TRBD2. V lost 0 bases to trimming and J lost 4 bases; unmatched junction nucleotides: 3. The length of the CDR3 is 15 residues. Germline loops: CDR1 SGHTA, CDR2 FQGNSA. This CDR3 reads CASSLAAREYNEQFF. DNA for the CDR3: TGTGCCAGCAGCTTAGCGGCGCGGGAGTACAATGAGCAGTTCTTC.

V usage is TRBV5-1 and J usage is TRBJ1-1; no reliable D call. The germline V gene has CDR1 SGHRS and CDR2 YFSETQ. The CDR3 totals 14 residues. Deletions cut 4 bases from V and 4 bases from J, with 14 bases between. The CDR3 loop is CASSVSSLSTEAFF. The CDR3 DNA reads as TGCGCCAGCAGCGTTTCCAGTTTGAGCACTGAAGCTTTCTTT. Combining the CDR3 with reference TRBV5-1 and TRBJ1-1 gives the whole variable domain KAGVTQTPRYLIKTRGQQVTLSCSPISGHRSVSWYQQTPGQGLQFLFEYFSETQRNKGNFPGRFSGRQFSNSRSEMNVSTLELGDSALYLCASSVSSLSTEAFFGQGTRLTVV.

The count of this clone is one. The chain employs TRBV10-3 and TRBJ1-3; D is ambiguous. The ends were cut back, 10 bases at V and 2 bases at J, with 9 bases in the middle. The CDR3 contains 12 residues. CDR1 and CDR2 from the germline V gene are ENHRY and SYGVKD. The CDR3 spells CATTGAGNTIYF. The CDR3 nucleotides are TGTGCCACCACGGGCGCTGGAAACACCATATATTTT.

The chain joins TRBV6-5 to TRBJ2-7; a possible D gene is TRBD2 (6 bases). Between the trimmed V and J ends, which lost 6 bases and 5 bases, there was a span of 20 bases. This CDR3 contains 15 residues. CDR1 and CDR2 (germline): MNHEY, SVGAGI. CDR3 in DNA: TGTGCCAGCAGGTACGGGGCGGGGCCCCCCGACGAGCAGTACTTC. It translates to CASRYGAGPPDEQYF.

The chain recombines TRBV6-5 with TRBJ1-2, with TRBD1 as a possible D gene (6 bases). Germline CDR1 is MNHEY and CDR2 is SVGAGI. V was clipped by 6 bases and J by 4 bases, with 12 bases between them. This CDR3 is built from 13 residues. The CDR3 DNA sequence: TGTGCCAGCAGGCTCGGACAGATCTATGGCTACACCTTC. Translation gives CASRLGQIYGYTF.

The chain couples TRBV27 to TRBJ1-6; no reliable D call. CDR1 MNHEY and CDR2 SMNVEV come from the germline V gene (reference sequence). V was trimmed by 6 bases and J by 5 bases, leaving 11 bases between them. The CDR3 length is 14 residues. The CDR3 DNA follows: TGTGCCAGCAGCTCCCCTTTCGATAATTCACCCCTCCACTTT. Translated, it gives CASSSPFDNSPLHF.

V is TRBV5-4 and J is TRBJ1-1; 9 positions match TRBD1. The CDR3 sequence is 15 residues long. With V trimmed by 4 bases and J by 5 bases, 9 bases remained unmatched. Germline values: CDR1 SGHNT, CDR2 YYREEE (reference sequence). CDR3 DNA sequence: TGTGCCAGCAGCCCTACCGACAGGGGGACAACTGAAGCTTTCTTT. Translated, it gives CASSPTDRGTTEAFF.

The J gene is TRBJ1-1, the V gene TRBV6-1, with D perhaps TRBD1 (5 bases). Trimming removed 3 bases from V and 5 bases from J, with 16 bases in between. Germline CDR1 reads MNHNS; CDR2 reads SASEGT. The CDR3 is 15 amino acids. The CDR3 reads CASSENIRGATEAFF. The CDR3 region has the DNA TGTGCCAGCAGTGAGAACATAAGGGGCGCAACTGAAGCTTTCTTT.

The chain is built from TRBV2 and TRBJ1-5; 9 bases are a match to TRBD1. CDR3 size: 12 residues. Looked up from germline, CDR1 is SNHLY and CDR2 is FYNNEI. V lost 5 bases, J lost 8 bases, and 1 base stayed unmatched. The CDR3 sequence: CASSRQGEPQHF. The CDR3 region has the DNA TGTGCCAGCAGTAGACAGGGGGAGCCCCAGCATTTT.

The J gene is TRBJ1-1, the V gene TRBV18, with 8 bases that match TRBD1. This CDR3 has 14 residues. V lost 2 bases to trimming and J lost 4 bases; unmatched junction nucleotides: 3. CDR1 and CDR2 (germline): KGHSH, LQKENI. CDR3 region: CASSPIQGGTEAFF. DNA of the CDR3: TGTGCCAGCTCACCAATACAGGGGGGCACTGAAGCTTTCTTT.

J is TRBJ2-2 and V is TRBV9, with TRBD2 matching over 14 bases. Trimming took 4 bases from V and 8 from J; bases not matched to a gene: 13. Germline assignment: CDR1 SGDLS and CDR2 YYNGEE. The CDR3 is 18 residues long. The CDR3 DNA follows: TGTGCCAGCAGCTCCGGAGAAGGGACTAGCGGGAGCCTTGGGGAGCTGTTTTTT. As protein: CASSSGEGTSGSLGELFF. The variable domain in full, with the rest retrieved from reference TRBV9 and TRBJ2-2, is DSGVTQTPKHLITATGQRVTLRCSPRSGDLSVYWYQQSLDQGLQFLIQYYNGEERAKGNILERFSAQQFPDLHSELNLSSLELGDSALYFCASSSGEGTSGSLGELFFGEGSRLTVL.

This chain uses TRBV15 with TRBJ2-2; D may be TRBD2 (5 bases). The CDR3 contains 15 residues. V was pared by 5 bases and J by 3 bases, with 13 bases between. The germline CDR1 and CDR2 sequences are LNHNV and YYDKDF (reference sequence). CDR3 region: CATSVDYADTGELFF. In DNA form, the CDR3 reads TGTGCCACCAGCGTAGACTACGCCGACACCGGGGAGCTGTTTTTT.